This entry lists 21 T cell receptor beta chains sequenced from one sample in a study of blood T cell repertoires in COVID-19. TCRdb keeps only in-frame clones here, not all; method: immunoSEQ multiplex PCR. In the table there are 400,000 to 450,000 clones, approximately 89% of which are singletons. The sequencing sample was made of peripheral blood. The receptors were gathered from a woman in her forties with COVID-19, enrolled during active disease.

This chain connects TRBV19 to TRBJ1-1, with 7 bases aligning to TRBD1. This CDR3 region has 13 residues. CDR1 and CDR2 from the germline V gene are LNHDA and SQIVND (reference sequence). The V and J ends lost 1 base and 8 bases, in that order; junction bases with no gene match: 4. DNA of the CDR3: TGTGCCAGTAGTATAGCTGGGACAGCGGAAGCTTTCTTT. Its protein is CASSIAGTAEAFF.

The chain is built from TRBV6-4 and TRBJ1-1, with TRBD1 matching 11 bases. The CDR3 sequence is 15 residues long. With 6 bases clipped from V and 1 base from J, the junction kept 4 bases outside the gene matches. Germline CDR1 and CDR2: MRHNA and SNTAGT. The CDR3 region is CASRGQGAGNTEAFF. DNA for the CDR3: TGTGCCAGCAGAGGACAGGGGGCTGGGAACACTGAAGCTTTCTTT.

The chain has TRBV10-3 and TRBJ1-4, with D perhaps TRBD1 (6 bases). Germline-derived CDR1 and CDR2 are ENHRY and SYGVKD. This CDR3 has 15 residues. The V end was cut by 6 bases, the J end by 8 bases, with 19 bases between. CDR3 coding DNA: TGTGCCATCAGCCCCCAAACAGGGAGTGGCGAAAAACTGTTTTTT. Translating gives CAISPQTGSGEKLFF.

In its sample, this clone was seen once. This chain joins TRBV6-5 and TRBJ2-7, with TRBD2 matching 9 bases. The CDR3 is 16 residues long. Per germline, CDR1 MNHEY and CDR2 SVGAGI. V lost 2 bases and J lost 0; bases outside the gene matches: 5. The CDR3 spells CASSYKRGATSYEQYF. CDR3 sequence (DNA): TGTGCCAGCAGTTACAAGCGGGGGGCTACCTCCTACGAGCAGTACTTC.

This clone was observed once. The rearrangement joins TRBV19 to TRBJ2-2, with TRBD2 as a possible D gene (7 bases). V was trimmed by 6 bases and J by 4 bases, leaving 15 bases between them. Germline loops: CDR1 LNHDA, CDR2 SQIVND (reference sequence). The CDR3 runs to 15 residues. The CDR3 bases are TGTGCCAGTAGCTACAGGGACTATGGCACCGGGGAGCTGTTTTTT. This codes for CASSYRDYGTGELFF.

The chain links TRBV12-3 or TRBV12-4 to TRBJ1-1, with D hard to call. Trimming took off 5 bases at V and 1 base at J, with 8 bases between the two ends. The length of the CDR3 is 13 residues. The CDR3 DNA sequence: TGTGCCAGCAGTACCGGGAAGAACACTGAAGCTTTCTTT. Amino acid sequence: CASSTGKNTEAFF.

V and J are TRBV5-8 and TRBJ2-7; 8 bases match TRBD1. Germline V CDR1 and CDR2: SGHTS, YDEGEE. J was trimmed by 3 bases and V by 0 bases; bases with no gene match: 5. CDR3 length: 15 residues. The CDR3 reads CASSLVGTGIYEQYF. The CDR3 DNA reads as TGTGCCAGCAGCTTGGTCGGGACAGGAATCTACGAGCAGTACTTC.

This chain uses TRBV19 with TRBJ1-2, with 11 bases identical to TRBD1. Germline CDR1 is LNHDA and CDR2 is SQIVND (reference sequence). This CDR3 is built from 14 residues. J gave up 4 bases and V 6 bases, and 4 bases lay outside the gene matches. The CDR3 nucleotides read TGTGCCAGTAGGGACAGGGGGCTCAGCTATGGCTACACCTTC. Its protein is CASRDRGLSYGYTF.

The chain uses TRBV5-6 and TRBJ1-2; D gene unclear. The V gene lost 0 bases and the J gene lost 4 bases, with 10 bases spanning the gap. This CDR3 region has 14 residues. From germline, CDR1 is SGHDT and CDR2 YYEEEE. The CDR3 reads CASSLGQEGYGYTF. The CDR3 region has the DNA TGTGCCAGCAGCTTGGGGCAGGAGGGCTATGGCTACACCTTC.

The genes are TRBV15 and TRBJ1-4; 7 bases fit TRBD1. The germline V gene has CDR1 LNHNV and CDR2 YYDKDF (reference sequence). V lost 2 bases to trimming and J lost 5 bases; unmatched junction nucleotides: 5. The CDR3 is 15 amino acids. DNA of the CDR3: TGTGCCACCAGCAGATGGACAGGCGTCAATGAAAAACTGTTTTTT. This gives the protein CATSRWTGVNEKLFF.

The chain joins TRBV6-5 to TRBJ1-2; no clear D gene. This CDR3 contains 13 residues. Looked up from germline, CDR1 is MNHEY and CDR2 is SVGAGI. The V end was cut by 0 bases, the J end by 6 bases, with 8 bases between. The CDR3 DNA follows: TGTGCCAGCAGTTACTCAAACAGAGATGGCTACACCTTC. Translation: CASSYSNRDGYTF.

This clone was seen more than once but under ten times. CDR3 sequence: CASSQGFRNTEAFF. CDR3 in DNA: TGTGCCAGCAGCCAAGGCTTCAGGAACACTGAAGCTTTCTTT. V gene TRBV3-1 (or the pseudogene TRBV3-2) combines with J gene TRBJ1-1; D is unclear. The V and J ends lost 1 base and 1 base respectively, with 7 bases between them. This CDR3 contains 14 residues. Germline V gene data show CDR1 as LGHDT and CDR2 as YNNKEL (reference sequence).

V usage is TRBV2 and J usage is TRBJ2-5; possible D gene TRBD2, 5 bases. Trimming took 6 bases from V and 5 from J, leaving 25 bases between them. CDR1 and CDR2 from the germline V gene are SNHLY and FYNNEI. The CDR3 sequence is 17 residues long. CDR3 bases: TGTGCCAGCAGGGAGGACCGCCGGCAGCTAGTCCGGGAGACCCAGTACTTC. This translates into CASREDRRQLVRETQYF.

This clone was counted once. In DNA form, the CDR3 reads TGTGCCAGCTCCCCCTCGGGAAGGACCCACGGCTACACCTTC. Its protein is CASSPSGRTHGYTF. The chain is built from TRBV28 and TRBJ1-2; no clear D. Germline V gives CDR1 MDHEN, CDR2 SYDVKM. CDR3 size: 14 residues. V lost 8 bases and J 8 bases, leaving 21 bases between the germline ends.

V gene TRBV11-3 combines with J gene TRBJ1-6; unclear D gene. The CDR3 is made up of 14 amino acids. Germline values: CDR1 SGHNT, CDR2 YENEEA. V lost 5 bases and J 7 bases, leaving 12 bases between the germline ends. In nucleotides, the CDR3 is TGTGCCAGCAGCCCTTACTTGGGCAATTCACCCCTCCACTTT. It is translated as CASSPYLGNSPLHF.

J is TRBJ2-1 and V is TRBV9, with 8 bases that match TRBD2. V dropped 2 bases and J dropped 9; count of bases not matched to a gene: 10. This CDR3 spans 15 amino acids. Germline V CDR1 and CDR2: SGDLS, YYNGEE. CDR3 region: CASSVPSGGAGEQFF. CDR3 in DNA: TGTGCCAGCAGCGTCCCCTCCGGGGGGGCCGGTGAGCAGTTCTTC.

This sequence joins TRBV28 and TRBJ2-7; 8 bases agree with TRBD1. This CDR3 is 14 amino acids long. The trim removed 2 bases at V and 2 bases at J, leaving 2 bases unmatched. Germline V gene data show CDR1 as MDHEN and CDR2 as SYDVKM. CDR3 region: CASSLPTGAYEQYF. For the CDR3, the DNA is TGTGCCAGCAGTTTACCGACAGGGGCCTACGAGCAGTACTTC.

The chain has TRBV28 and TRBJ1-1, with no clear D. Germline V gene lookup returns CDR1 MDHEN and CDR2 SYDVKM. The CDR3 is 15 residues long. The V and J ends lost 6 bases and 7 bases respectively, with 21 bases between them. CDR3 protein: CASSPRMTRLYEAFF. CDR3 sequence (DNA): TGTGCCAGCAGCCCCAGGATGACCCGCTTATATGAAGCTTTCTTT.

The chain couples TRBV12-3 or TRBV12-4 to TRBJ1-2; 8 bases align to TRBD1. The CDR3 is made up of 13 amino acids. Losses at the gene ends were 1 base for V and 7 bases for J; bases not matched to a gene: 2. CDR3 loop: CASSLGTGSGYTF. As DNA, the CDR3 is TGTGCCAGCAGTTTAGGGACAGGGAGTGGCTACACCTTC.

The J gene is TRBJ2-1, the V gene TRBV27, with TRBD1 as a possible D gene (5 bases). The CDR3 covers 16 residues. V lost 2 bases to trimming and J lost 2 bases, with 13 bases between them. Germline CDR1 MNHEY, CDR2 SMNVEV (reference sequence). The CDR3 sequence: CASSLSRQITYNEQFF. CDR3 DNA sequence: TGTGCCAGCAGTTTAAGCAGACAGATTACCTACAATGAGCAGTTCTTC.

The chain links TRBV5-8 to TRBJ1-1; 7 bases match TRBD1. V was pared by 2 bases and J by 1 base, with 5 bases of the junction left unmatched. Germline values: CDR1 SGHTS, CDR2 YDEGEE. The CDR3 runs to 15 residues. CDR3 sequence: CASSLNRGRNTEAFF. The CDR3 region has the DNA TGTGCCAGCAGCTTAAACAGGGGTCGGAACACTGAAGCTTTCTTT. Full variable domain (rest looked up from reference TRBV5-8 and TRBJ1-1): EAGVTQSPTHLIKTRGQQATLRCSPISGHTSVYWYQQALGLGLQFLLWYDEGEERNRGNFPPRFSGRQFPNYSSELNVNALELEDSALYLCASSLNRGRNTEAFFGQGTRLTVV.